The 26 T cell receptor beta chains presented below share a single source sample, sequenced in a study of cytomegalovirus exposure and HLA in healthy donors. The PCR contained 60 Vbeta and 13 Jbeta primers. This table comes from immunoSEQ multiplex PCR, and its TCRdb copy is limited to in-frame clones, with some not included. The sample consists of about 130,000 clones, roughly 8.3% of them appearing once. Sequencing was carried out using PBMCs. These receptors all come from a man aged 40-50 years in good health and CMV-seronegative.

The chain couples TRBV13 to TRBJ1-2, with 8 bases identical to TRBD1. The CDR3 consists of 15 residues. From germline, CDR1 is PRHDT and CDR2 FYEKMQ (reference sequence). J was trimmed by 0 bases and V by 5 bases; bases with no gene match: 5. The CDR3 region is CASSPTGGANYGYTF. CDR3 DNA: TGTGCCAGCAGCCCAACAGGGGGTGCTAACTATGGCTACACCTTC.

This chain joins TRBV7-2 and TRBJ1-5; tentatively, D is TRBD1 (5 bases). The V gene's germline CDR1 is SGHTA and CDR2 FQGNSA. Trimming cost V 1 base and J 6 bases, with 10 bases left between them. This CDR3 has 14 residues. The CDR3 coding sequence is TGTGCCAGCAGCTTAGACGCGGGACTTCAGCCCCAGCATTTT. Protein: CASSLDAGLQPQHF.

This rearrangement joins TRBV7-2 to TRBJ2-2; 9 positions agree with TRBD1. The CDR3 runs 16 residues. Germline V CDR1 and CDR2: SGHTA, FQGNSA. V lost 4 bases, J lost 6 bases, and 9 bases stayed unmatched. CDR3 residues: CASSSQTTGGSGELFF. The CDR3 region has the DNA TGTGCCAGCAGCTCTCAAACGACAGGGGGATCCGGGGAGCTGTTTTTT.

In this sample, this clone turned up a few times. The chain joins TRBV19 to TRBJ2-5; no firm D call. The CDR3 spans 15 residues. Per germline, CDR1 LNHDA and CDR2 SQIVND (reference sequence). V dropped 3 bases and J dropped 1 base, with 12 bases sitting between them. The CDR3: CASSIDGGGQETQYF. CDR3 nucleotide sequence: TGTGCCAGTAGTATTGACGGTGGCGGCCAAGAGACCCAGTACTTC.

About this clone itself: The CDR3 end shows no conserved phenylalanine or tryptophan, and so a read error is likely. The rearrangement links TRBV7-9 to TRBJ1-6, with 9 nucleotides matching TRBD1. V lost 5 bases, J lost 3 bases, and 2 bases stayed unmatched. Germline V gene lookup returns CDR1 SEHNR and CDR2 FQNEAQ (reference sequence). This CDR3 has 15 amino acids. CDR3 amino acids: CASSRGQGYNSPLHL. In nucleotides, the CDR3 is TGTGCCAGCAGCAGGGGACAGGGCTATAATTCACCCCTCCACCTT.

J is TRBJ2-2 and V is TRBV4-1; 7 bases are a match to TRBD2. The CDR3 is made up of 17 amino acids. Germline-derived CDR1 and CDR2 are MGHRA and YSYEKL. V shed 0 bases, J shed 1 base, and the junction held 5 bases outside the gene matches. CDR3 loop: CASSQDGGGWNTGELFF. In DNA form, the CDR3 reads TGCGCCAGCAGCCAAGATGGCGGGGGTTGGAACACCGGGGAGCTGTTTTTT.

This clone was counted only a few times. DNA for the CDR3: TGTGCCAGTACGGGCGGGGGAGGGTATGGCAATCAGCCCCAGCATTTT. It translates to CASTGGGGYGNQPQHF. V usage is TRBV19 and J usage is TRBJ1-5; D might be TRBD1 (5 bases). This CDR3 is built from 16 residues. Trimming left V 7 bases short and J 2 bases short, with 18 bases between. CDR1 LNHDA and CDR2 SQIVND come from the germline V gene (reference sequence). Using reference TRBV19 and TRBJ1-5 for the parts outside the CDR3, the full variable domain is DGGITQSPKYLFRKEGQNVTLSCEQNLNHDAMYWYRQDPGQGLRLIYYSQIVNDFQKGDIAEGYSVSREKKESFPLTVTSAQKNPTAFYLCASTGGGGYGNQPQHFGDGTRLSIL.

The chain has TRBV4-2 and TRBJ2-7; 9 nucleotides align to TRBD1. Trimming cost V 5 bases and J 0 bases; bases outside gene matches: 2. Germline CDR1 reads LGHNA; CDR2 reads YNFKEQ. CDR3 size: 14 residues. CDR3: CASSGTGSSYEQYF. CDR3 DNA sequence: TGTGCCAGCAGCGGGACAGGGAGCTCCTACGAGCAGTACTTC.

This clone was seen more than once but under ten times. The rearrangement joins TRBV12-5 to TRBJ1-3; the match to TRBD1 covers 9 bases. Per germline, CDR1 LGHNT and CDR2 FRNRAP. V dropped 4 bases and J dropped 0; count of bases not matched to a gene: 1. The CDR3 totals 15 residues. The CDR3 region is CASGWTGVSGNTIYF. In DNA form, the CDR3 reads TGTGCTAGTGGTTGGACAGGGGTCTCTGGAAACACCATATATTTT.

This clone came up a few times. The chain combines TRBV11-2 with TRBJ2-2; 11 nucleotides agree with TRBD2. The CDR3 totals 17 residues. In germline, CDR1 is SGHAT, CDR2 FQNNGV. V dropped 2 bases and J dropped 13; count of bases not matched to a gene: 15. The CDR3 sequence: CASSLPPRTSGSLRLFF. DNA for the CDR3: TGTGCCAGCAGCTTACCCCCCAGGACTAGCGGGTCCCTGCGGCTGTTTTTT.

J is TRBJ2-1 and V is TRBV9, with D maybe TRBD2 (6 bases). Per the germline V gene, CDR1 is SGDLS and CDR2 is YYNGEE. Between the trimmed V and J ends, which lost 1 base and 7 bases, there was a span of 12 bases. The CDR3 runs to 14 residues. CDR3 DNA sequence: TGTGCCAGCAGCGTACCCGGGGCGGGGAATGAGCAGTTCTTC. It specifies CASSVPGAGNEQFF.

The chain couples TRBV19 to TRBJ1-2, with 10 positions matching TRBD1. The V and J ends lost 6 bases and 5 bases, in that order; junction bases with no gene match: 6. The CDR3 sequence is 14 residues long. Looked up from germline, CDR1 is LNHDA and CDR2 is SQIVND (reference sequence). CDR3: CASSRTGGGYGYTF. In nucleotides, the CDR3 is TGTGCCAGTAGCCGGACAGGGGGTGGTTATGGCTACACCTTC.

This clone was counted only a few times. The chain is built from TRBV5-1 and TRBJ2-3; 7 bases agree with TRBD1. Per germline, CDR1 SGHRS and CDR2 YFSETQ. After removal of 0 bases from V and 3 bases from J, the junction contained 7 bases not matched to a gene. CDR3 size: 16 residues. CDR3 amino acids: CASSLARAGGTDTQYF. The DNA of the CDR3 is TGCGCCAGCAGCTTGGCCAGGGCAGGGGGAACAGATACGCAGTATTTT.

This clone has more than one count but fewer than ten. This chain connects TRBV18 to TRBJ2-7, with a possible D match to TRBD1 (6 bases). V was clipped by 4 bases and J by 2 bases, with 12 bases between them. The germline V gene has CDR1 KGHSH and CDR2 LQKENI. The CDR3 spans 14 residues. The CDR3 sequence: CASSLEDRPYEQYF. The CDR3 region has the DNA TGTGCCAGCTCACTCGAGGACAGACCCTACGAGCAGTACTTC.

CDR3 DNA sequence: TGTGCCAGCAGCTTGGACAGGGAGTATTCACCCCTCCACTTT. Translation: CASSLDREYSPLHF. This sequence joins TRBV5-6 and TRBJ1-6; D may be TRBD1 (6 bases). The CDR3 consists of 14 residues. In germline, CDR1 is SGHDT, CDR2 YYEEEE. Trimming stripped 0 bases from V and 8 bases from J, with 9 bases between.

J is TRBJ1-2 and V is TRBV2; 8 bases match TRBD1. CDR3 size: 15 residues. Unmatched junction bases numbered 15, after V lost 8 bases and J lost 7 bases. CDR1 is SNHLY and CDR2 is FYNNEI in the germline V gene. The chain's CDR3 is CASVVLQGVLGGYTF. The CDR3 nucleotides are TGTGCCAGCGTAGTACTACAGGGGGTTCTGGGTGGCTACACCTTC. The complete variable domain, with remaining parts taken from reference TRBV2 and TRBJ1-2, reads EPEVTQTPSHQVTQMGQEVILRCVPISNHLYFYWYRQILGQKVEFLVSFYNNEISEKSEIFDDQFSVERPDGSNFTLKIRSTKLEDSAMYFCASVVLQGVLGGYTFGSGTRLTVV.

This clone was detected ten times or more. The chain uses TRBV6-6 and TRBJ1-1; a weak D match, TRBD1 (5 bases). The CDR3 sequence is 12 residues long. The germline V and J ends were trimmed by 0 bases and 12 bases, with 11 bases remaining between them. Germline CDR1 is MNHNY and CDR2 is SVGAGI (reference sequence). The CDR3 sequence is CASSYSGRATFF. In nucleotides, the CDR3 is TGTGCCAGCAGTTACTCTGGCAGGGCGACTTTCTTT.

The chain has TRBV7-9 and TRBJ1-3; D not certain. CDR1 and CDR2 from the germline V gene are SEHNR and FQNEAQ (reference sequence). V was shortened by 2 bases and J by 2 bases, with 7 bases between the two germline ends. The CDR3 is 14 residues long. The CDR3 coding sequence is TGTGCCAGCAGCTTACACGGGGCTGGAAACACCATATATTTT. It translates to CASSLHGAGNTIYF.

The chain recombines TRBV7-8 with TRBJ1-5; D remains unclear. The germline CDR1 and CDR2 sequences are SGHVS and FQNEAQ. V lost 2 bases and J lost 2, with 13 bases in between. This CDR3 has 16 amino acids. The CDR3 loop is CASSLMEVGGNQPQHF. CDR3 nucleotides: TGTGCCAGCAGCTTAATGGAGGTTGGGGGCAATCAGCCCCAGCATTTT. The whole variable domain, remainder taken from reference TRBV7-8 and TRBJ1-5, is GAGVSQSPRYKVAKRGQDVALRCDPISGHVSLFWYQQALGQGPEFLTYFQNEAQLDKSGLPSDRFFAERPEGSVSTLKIQRTQQEDSAVYLCASSLMEVGGNQPQHFGDGTRLSIL.

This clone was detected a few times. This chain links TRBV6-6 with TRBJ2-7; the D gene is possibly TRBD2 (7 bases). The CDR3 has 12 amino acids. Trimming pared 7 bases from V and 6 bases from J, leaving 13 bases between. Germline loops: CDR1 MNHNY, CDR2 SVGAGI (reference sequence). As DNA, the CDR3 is TGTGCCAGCACCCTAGGGGGGGGCGAGCAGTACTTC. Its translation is CASTLGGGEQYF.

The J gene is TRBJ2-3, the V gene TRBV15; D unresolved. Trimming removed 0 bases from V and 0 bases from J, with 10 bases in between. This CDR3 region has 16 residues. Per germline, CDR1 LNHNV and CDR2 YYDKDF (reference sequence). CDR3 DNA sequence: TGTGCCACCAGCAGAGAACGCAGTCGAAGCACAGATACGCAGTATTTT. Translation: CATSRERSRSTDTQYF.

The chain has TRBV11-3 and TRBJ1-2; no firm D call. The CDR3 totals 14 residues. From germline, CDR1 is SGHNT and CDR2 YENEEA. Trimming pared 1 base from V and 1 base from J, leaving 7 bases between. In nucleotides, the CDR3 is TGTGCCAGCAGCTTAGCCGGGTTTAACTATGGCTACACCTTC. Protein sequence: CASSLAGFNYGYTF.

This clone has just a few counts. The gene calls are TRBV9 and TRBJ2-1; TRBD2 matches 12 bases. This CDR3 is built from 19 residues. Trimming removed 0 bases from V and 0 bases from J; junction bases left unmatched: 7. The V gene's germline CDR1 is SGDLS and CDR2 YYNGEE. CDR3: CASSVGTSGDLSSYNEQFF. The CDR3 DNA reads TGTGCCAGCAGCGTAGGGACTAGCGGGGACCTTAGCTCCTACAATGAGCAGTTCTTC.

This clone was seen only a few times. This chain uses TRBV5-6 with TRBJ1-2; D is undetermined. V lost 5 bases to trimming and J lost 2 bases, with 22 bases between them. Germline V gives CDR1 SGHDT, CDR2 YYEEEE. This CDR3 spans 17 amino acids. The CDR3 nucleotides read TGTGCCAGCAGACTGGATGGGCTGTTAAGGGAGAACTATGGCTACACCTTC. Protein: CASRLDGLLRENYGYTF.

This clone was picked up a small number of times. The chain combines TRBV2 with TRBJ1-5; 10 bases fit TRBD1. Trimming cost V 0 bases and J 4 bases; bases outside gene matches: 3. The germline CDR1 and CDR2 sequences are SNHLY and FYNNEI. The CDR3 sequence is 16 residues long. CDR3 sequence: CASSEAWTGGNQPQHF. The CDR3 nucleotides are TGTGCCAGCAGTGAAGCCTGGACAGGGGGGAATCAGCCCCAGCATTTT.

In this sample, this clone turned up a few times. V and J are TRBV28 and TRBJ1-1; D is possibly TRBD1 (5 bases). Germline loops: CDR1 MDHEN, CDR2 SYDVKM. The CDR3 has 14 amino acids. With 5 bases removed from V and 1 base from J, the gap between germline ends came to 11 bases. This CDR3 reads CASSIGQENTEAFF. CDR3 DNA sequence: TGTGCCAGCAGTATAGGACAAGAGAACACTGAAGCTTTCTTT.